Following are 25 T cell receptor beta chains from one sample sequenced in a study of tumor-infiltrating lymphocytes in localized non-small cell lung cancer. Measured with immunoSEQ multiplex PCR; TCRdb has only the in-frame clones, and not every one. The sample comprises some 15,000 clones, roughly four fifths of which are singletons, and around 4.1% rests with the top ten. Sequenced material: lung tumor tissue. These receptors came from a human donor with non-small cell lung cancer.

The chain carries TRBV6-5 and TRBJ2-1; 10 nucleotides line up with TRBD1. The V segment lost 4 bases and the J segment 4 bases; nucleotides outside the gene matches: 7. Germline V lookup: CDR1 MNHEY, CDR2 SVGAGI. The CDR3 is 16 residues long. The CDR3: CASSSPRDRGYNEQFF. In nucleotides, the CDR3 is TGTGCCAGCAGTTCGCCCCGGGACAGGGGATACAATGAGCAGTTCTTC.

This clone is medium-sized by share. The chain joins TRBV5-6 to TRBJ2-7; 7 bases fit TRBD1. The CDR3 length is 17 residues. With V trimmed by 1 base and J by 0 bases, 10 bases remained unmatched. Germline V gene data show CDR1 as SGHDT and CDR2 as YYEEEE. The CDR3 nucleotides read TGTGCCAGCAGCTTGCAGTCCAGACAGGGAAGCTCCTACGAGCAGTACTTC. Amino acids: CASSLQSRQGSSYEQYF.

The chain employs TRBV9 and TRBJ1-1; 8 nucleotides match TRBD1. There are 16 residues in the CDR3. Germline CDR1 is SGDLS and CDR2 is YYNGEE. V shed 7 bases and J 0 bases; nucleotides not matched to a gene: 11. DNA of the CDR3: TGTGCCAGCGGATCGTCCCCGGACAGGGTGAACACTGAAGCTTTCTTT. Translated: CASGSSPDRVNTEAFF.

This chain connects TRBV6-1 to TRBJ1-5; possibly TRBD1 for D (5 bases). The CDR3 extends over 16 amino acids. V lost 0 bases to trimming and J lost 7 bases, with 16 bases between them. Germline V gene data show CDR1 as MNHNS and CDR2 as SASEGT. In DNA form, the CDR3 reads TGTGCCAGCAGTGAAGCCAGGGTCGGGGGAAGGCAGCCCCAGCATTTT. Encoded protein: CASSEARVGGRQPQHF.

The rearrangement uses TRBV28 and TRBJ1-6; a possible D gene is TRBD1 (6 bases). The germline CDR1 and CDR2 sequences are MDHEN and SYDVKM. The ends were cut back, 4 bases at V and 10 bases at J, with 20 bases in the middle. This CDR3 is 16 amino acids long. The CDR3 sequence is CASSSYRRGSRSPLHF. CDR3 DNA sequence: TGTGCCAGCAGTTCCTACCGCAGGGGTTCGCGATCACCCCTCCACTTT.

The chain uses TRBV2 and TRBJ2-7; 8 positions agree with TRBD2. J lost 6 bases, V lost 7 bases, and 11 bases had no gene match. The germline gives CDR1 SNHLY, CDR2 FYNNEI. CDR3 length equals 14 residues. In DNA form, the CDR3 reads TGTGCCAGCACCGAAACTCGGGGGGGGACCGAGCAGTACTTC. Encoded protein: CASTETRGGTEQYF.

The chain links TRBV5-1 to TRBJ2-7; 7 bases fit TRBD1. From germline, CDR1 is SGHRS and CDR2 YFSETQ. The V segment lost 5 bases and the J segment 3 bases; nucleotides outside the gene matches: 11. There are 15 residues in the CDR3. This CDR3 reads CASRIVPGGFYEQYF. In DNA form, the CDR3 reads TGCGCCAGCAGAATAGTGCCAGGGGGTTTCTACGAGCAGTACTTC.

This rearrangement joins TRBV5-1 to TRBJ2-5, with 7 bases aligning to TRBD1. The V gene's germline CDR1 is SGHRS and CDR2 YFSETQ. V was clipped by 4 bases and J by 4 bases; unmatched bases: 10. This CDR3 is built from 15 residues. The CDR3 nucleotides read TGCGCCAGCAGCACCGGAGATGACAGGGTAGAGACCCAGTACTTC. This sequence encodes CASSTGDDRVETQYF. Full variable domain (missing parts from reference TRBV5-1 and TRBJ2-5): KAGVTQTPRYLIKTRGQQVTLSCSPISGHRSVSWYQQTPGQGLQFLFEYFSETQRNKGNFPGRFSGRQFSNSRSEMNVSTLELGDSALYLCASSTGDDRVETQYFGPGTRLLVL.

This clone was recorded once. The chain uses TRBV7-3 and TRBJ1-2; a weak D match, TRBD1 (6 bases). Germline loops: CDR1 SGHTA, CDR2 FQGTGA. Trimming shortened V by 5 bases and J by 8 bases, and 15 bases separated the two germline ends. CDR3 length: 13 residues. The CDR3 DNA follows: TGTGCCAGCAGCCCAGGAGGGGGGCCCGGCTACACCTTC. It codes for CASSPGGGPGYTF.

This clone was detected a few times. This sequence joins TRBV10-3 and TRBJ2-3; 11 bases are a match to TRBD2. The CDR3 totals 15 residues. Trimming cost V 5 bases and J 4 bases; bases outside gene matches: 5. Looked up from germline, CDR1 is ENHRY and CDR2 is SYGVKD. The CDR3 DNA reads as TGTGCCATCAGTCAAACTAGCGGGAGTGCAGATACGCAGTATTTT. This gives the protein CAISQTSGSADTQYF.

The chain joins TRBV28 to TRBJ1-1, with D tentatively TRBD1 (5 bases). This CDR3 is built from 12 residues. Trimming pared 8 bases from V and 10 bases from J, leaving 17 bases between. Germline loops: CDR1 MDHEN, CDR2 SYDVKM. CDR3 sequence: CASRVPGLGAFF. DNA for the CDR3: TGTGCCAGCCGTGTACCGGGACTGGGAGCTTTCTTT.

The chain recombines TRBV2 with TRBJ2-7, with D perhaps given as TRBD1 or TRBD2 (5 bases each). Germline lookup yields CDR1 SNHLY and CDR2 FYNNEI. Deletions cut 7 bases from V and 2 bases from J, with 18 bases between. This CDR3 is built from 15 residues. The CDR3 loop reads CASISTQGVTYEQYF. CDR3 nucleotide sequence: TGTGCCAGCATATCTACCCAGGGAGTAACCTACGAGCAGTACTTC. Drawing the rest from reference TRBV2 and TRBJ2-7, the complete variable domain is EPEVTQTPSHQVTQMGQEVILRCVPISNHLYFYWYRQILGQKVEFLVSFYNNEISEKSEIFDDQFSVERPDGSNFTLKIRSTKLEDSAMYFCASISTQGVTYEQYFGPGTRLTVT.

This sequence joins TRBV6-5 and TRBJ2-3; a possible D gene is TRBD1 (5 bases). CDR3 size: 15 residues. The ends were cut back, 2 bases at V and 1 base at J, with 10 bases in the middle. From germline, CDR1 is MNHEY and CDR2 SVGAGI. CDR3 nucleotides: TGTGCCAGCAGTTACGCTGTGACAGGCACAGATACGCAGTATTTT. It is translated as CASSYAVTGTDTQYF.

This sequence joins TRBV15 and TRBJ1-1, with 9 bases lining up with TRBD1. Germline trimming cut 2 bases from V and 3 bases from J; bases unmatched to any gene: 4. This CDR3 is 15 amino acids long. Germline loops: CDR1 LNHNV, CDR2 YYDKDF (reference sequence). As DNA, the CDR3 is TGTGCCACCAGCAGACTCCGACAGGGGGACACTGAAGCTTTCTTT. Its translation is CATSRLRQGDTEAFF. The variable domain in full, completed from reference TRBV15 and TRBJ1-1, reads DAMVIQNPRYQVTQFGKPVTLSCSQTLNHNVMYWYQQKSSQAPKLLFHYYDKDFNNEADTPDNFQSRRPNTSFCFLDIRSPGLGDTAMYLCATSRLRQGDTEAFFGQGTRLTVV.

The chain links TRBV6-6 to TRBJ2-2; unclear D gene. The V gene lost 6 bases and the J gene lost 3 bases, with 8 bases spanning the gap. CDR3 size: 13 residues. Germline-derived CDR1 and CDR2 are MNHNY and SVGAGI (reference sequence). The CDR3 loop is CASSQSYTGELFF. CDR3 nucleotides: TGTGCCAGCAGCCAGAGTTACACCGGGGAGCTGTTTTTT.

CDR3 in DNA: TGTGCCAGCAGCTATCTGACAGGGGGCACTGAAGCTTTCTTT. It codes for CASSYLTGGTEAFF. This chain uses TRBV7-8 with TRBJ1-1; the match to TRBD1 covers 9 bases. There are 14 residues in the CDR3. V shed 4 bases and J 4 bases; nucleotides not matched to a gene: 4. Germline CDR1 reads SGHVS; CDR2 reads FQNEAQ. Full variable domain (rest looked up from reference TRBV7-8 and TRBJ1-1): GAGVSQSPRYKVAKRGQDVALRCDPISGHVSLFWYQQALGQGPEFLTYFQNEAQLDKSGLPSDRFFAERPEGSVSTLKIQRTQQEDSAVYLCASSYLTGGTEAFFGQGTRLTVV.

The rearrangement uses TRBV27 and TRBJ2-1; 7 bases agree with TRBD1. The V gene end was trimmed by 5 bases and the J gene end by 8 bases; junction bases not matched to a gene: 6. CDR1 is MNHEY and CDR2 is SMNVEV in the germline V gene (reference sequence). This CDR3 spans 13 amino acids. The CDR3 loop reads CASSRQGSDEQFF. Here the CDR3 DNA reads TGTGCCAGCAGTCGACAGGGTAGCGATGAGCAGTTCTTC.

The V and J genes are TRBV30 and TRBJ2-1, with D hard to call. The V gene's germline CDR1 is GTSNPN and CDR2 SVGIG (reference sequence). V lost 2 bases, J lost 9 bases, and 14 bases lay in between. The CDR3 totals 13 residues. CDR3 protein: CAWSYMARGEQFF. The CDR3 region has the DNA TGTGCCTGGAGTTATATGGCACGCGGTGAGCAGTTCTTC.

This clone was seen only once. The genes are TRBV6-6 and TRBJ2-7, with D unclear. The V end lost 6 bases, the J end lost 2 bases, and 14 bases lay between the germline ends. CDR3 length: 14 amino acids. Germline CDR1 MNHNY, CDR2 SVGAGI (reference sequence). The CDR3 DNA reads TGTGCCAGCAGCCCCGTGACAAATCCCTACGAGCAGTACTTC. It yields the protein CASSPVTNPYEQYF.

This clone was recorded once. V gene TRBV7-3 combines with J gene TRBJ2-6; no reliable D call. CDR1 and CDR2 from the germline V gene are SGHTA and FQGTGA. The ends were cut back, 2 bases at V and 2 bases at J, with 7 bases in the middle. The CDR3 is made up of 15 amino acids. The CDR3 region has the DNA TGTGCCAGCAGCTTACTGGGGACTGGGGCCAACGTCCTGACTTTC. This codes for CASSLLGTGANVLTF.

The chain links TRBV25-1 to TRBJ1-3, with D unclear. Germline values: CDR1 MGHDK, CDR2 SYGVNS. With 3 bases removed from V and 4 bases from J, the gap between germline ends came to 7 bases. The CDR3 has 13 amino acids. For the CDR3, the DNA is TGTGCCAGCAGTGATAGGGCAGGAAACACCATATATTTT. Its translation: CASSDRAGNTIYF.

V and J are TRBV10-3 and TRBJ2-3; D uncertain. Germline V lookup: CDR1 ENHRY, CDR2 SYGVKD. V was cut by 8 bases and J by 3 bases, with 15 bases left in between. This CDR3 contains 14 residues. The CDR3 DNA is TGTGCCATCGGACCGGGCCTCTTGACAGATACGCAGTATTTT. This encodes CAIGPGLLTDTQYF.

This clone came up a few times. V and J are TRBV10-3 and TRBJ2-1; the D gene is possibly TRBD2 (6 bases). The CDR3 is 17 amino acids. CDR1 is ENHRY and CDR2 is SYGVKD in the germline V gene. V lost 3 bases to trimming and J lost 0 bases, with 15 bases between them. The CDR3 loop is CAISDLGTSSSYNEQFF. CDR3 nucleotide sequence: TGTGCCATCAGTGATCTTGGGACTTCCAGCTCCTACAATGAGCAGTTCTTC.

The V call is TRBV6-5, the J call TRBJ2-5; 11 bases fit TRBD2. There are 16 residues in the CDR3. With V trimmed by 2 bases and J by 1 base, 3 bases remained unmatched. The germline V gene encodes CDR1 MNHEY and CDR2 SVGAGI. The CDR3 region has the DNA TGTGCCAGCAGTTACGGGACTAGCGGAGGCCAAGAGACCCAGTACTTC. Translating gives CASSYGTSGGQETQYF.

The J gene is TRBJ2-3, the V gene TRBV5-1, with D tentatively TRBD1 (5 bases). This CDR3 has 14 residues. Trimming shortened V by 0 bases and J by 0 bases, and 5 bases separated the two germline ends. The germline CDR1 and CDR2 sequences are SGHRS and YFSETQ. CDR3 residues: CASSLDRSTDTQYF. The CDR3 DNA follows: TGCGCCAGCAGCTTGGACAGGAGCACAGATACGCAGTATTTT.